These T cell receptor beta chains were read from a single sample in a study of T cell repertoires in cytomegalovirus infection. For these receptors, no antigen is known. TCRdb ran MiXCR on the reads and lists one entry per CDR3 protein. Altogether a few hundred thousand distinct CDR3 sequences are present, roughly 34% being singletons, with the ten largest covering roughly 14%. Sequences were derived from cultured PBMCs, sampled from culture after CMV antigen stimulation. These receptor sequences come from a human donor in good health (CMV status not recorded). Some clones in this sample may be carry-over from other donors' samples. Both conserved end residues are part of each CDR3. The D gene is left open where the match is weak.

NA	TRBV6-5	TRBJ2-6	CASSYSEGLGSGANVLTF
TRBD2	TRBV25-1	TRBJ2-7	CASSGLAGLSYEQYF
NA	TRBV3-1	TRBJ1-5	CASSHGNNQPQHF
NA	TRBV12-3/TRBV12-4	TRBJ1-2	CASSDWGGAHYGYTF
NA	TRBV7-2	TRBJ1-2	CASSLGASNYGYTF
NA	TRBV7-2	TRBJ2-3	CASSLVITDTQYF
TRBD2	TRBV7-9	TRBJ2-3	CASSLGLAGRLSTDTQYF
TRBD1	TRBV7-2	TRBJ2-2	CASSRQGYRTGELFF
NA	TRBV5-4	TRBJ1-1	CASSLQAGGWNTEAFF
NA	TRBV7-2	TRBJ1-4	CASSLVPINNEKLFF
TRBD1	TRBV29-1	TRBJ2-3	CSVEDRRGRGRRAGDTQYF
NA	TRBV15	TRBJ1-5	CATSSSRAQNQPQHF
NA	TRBV24-1	TRBJ2-3	CATSGGEDTQYF
NA	TRBV5-1	TRBJ2-5	CASSLIQSGETQYF
TRBD2	TRBV9	TRBJ2-3	CASSATSGGGTDTQYF
NA	TRBV7-3	TRBJ2-7	CASSPTGDRRYEQYF
NA	TRBV4-3	TRBJ2-4	CASSQDAGSGTKNIQYF
TRBD1	TRBV6-2/TRBV6-3	TRBJ2-1	CASSQGQGRKNEQFF
NA	TRBV4-3	TRBJ2-5	CASSQDTAVVGETQYF
NA	TRBV7-8	TRBJ2-3	CASSFRGNTDTQYF
TRBD2	TRBV5-4	TRBJ2-1	CASSHRLAGYNEQFF
TRBD1	TRBV27	TRBJ1-1	CASSTNYRGIGTEAFF
NA	TRBV7-2	TRBJ1-5	CASSRDNNQPQHF
TRBD1	TRBV7-6	TRBJ2-1	CASSPEGRTGSYNEQFF
NA	TRBV7-2	TRBJ2-5	CASNRGIGQFQETQYF
TRBD2	TRBV6-2/TRBV6-3	TRBJ2-1	CASSHNSGRSHNEQFF